This T cell receptor beta chain was captured by sequencing in a study of human T cells and chemical hapten exposure. From germline, CDR1 is SGHTA and CDR2 FQGNSA. Losses at the gene ends were 5 bases for V and 2 bases for J; bases not matched to a gene: 9. The CDR3 loop spans 15 amino acids. Unique molecular identifiers were attached to individual cDNA molecules within the library. TCRdb re-called the RACE reads through MiXCR, storing one row per CDR3 protein. The sample carries some 74,000 distinct CDR3 sequences, around 15% recorded once. As for time point: pre-sensitization, week 0. As for treatment: therapeutic diphenylcyclopropenone sensitization with weekly scalp DPC.

Material: whole blood, obtained in connection with sensitization to the hapten diphenylcyclopropenone (DPC). V usage is TRBV7-2 and J usage is TRBJ2-7; TRBD1 agrees at 7 bases. This TCR derives from a woman between 45 and 65 years old with alopecia areata. Some clones in this sample may be carry-over from other donors' samples. The CDR3 sequence: CASSLGDSPAYEQYF. The DNA of the CDR3 is TGTGCCAGCAGCCTAGGGGACAGCCCGGCCTACGAGCAGTACTTC.